This is a list of T cell receptor beta chains from one sample in a study of response to subunit inactivated influenza vaccine. TCRdb re-analysed the RT-PCR reads in MiXCR, keeping a single row per CDR3 protein. The sample gives some 600,000 distinct CDR3 sequences, about 14% of which show up once; 6.5% to 8% is in the top ten. The sample consisted of PBMCs from blood, taken around 14 days before vaccination. Every receptor here comes from a man in his fifties or sixties who received an inactivated influenza vaccine. Each CDR3 is given with its conserved first and last residue. D genes are given only for firm matches. Some rows mark clone size as missing; the rest say once, few, many or name a class of expanded clone.

j_call clone_size d_call v_call cdr3_nt cdr3_aa
TRBJ2-7 few . TRBV2 TGTGCCAGCAATAGTGAGGACAGAAACTCCTACGAGCAGTACTTC CASNSEDRNSYEQYF
TRBJ1-5 many . TRBV7-2 TGTGCCAGCAGCTTAAACGGCTACAATCAGCCCCAGCATTTT CASSLNGYNQPQHF
TRBJ2-3 few . TRBV20-1 TGCAGTGCTATTAGGGGGGGCGGACTCACAGATACGCAGTATTTT CSAIRGGGLTDTQYF
TRBJ2-1 many . TRBV12-5 TGTGCTAGTGGAACAGGGCTTCCTTACAATGAGCAGTTCTTC CASGTGLPYNEQFF
TRBJ2-7 . TRBD1 TRBV6-2/TRBV6-3 TGTGCCAGCAGTTACTCGATGGCAGGGGGCGAGCAGTACTTC CASSYSMAGGEQYF
TRBJ2-6 few . TRBV10-3 TGTGCCATCTGGGAGGACAACGTCCTGACTTTC CAIWEDNVLTF
TRBJ2-3 . . TRBV7-9 TGTGCCAGCAGCTTAGATGGGAATACGCAGTATTTT CASSLDGNTQYF
TRBJ1-4 . . TRBV4-2 TGTGCCAGCAGCCCATGGACAGCCCCAACTAATGAAAAACTGTTTTTT CASSPWTAPTNEKLFF
TRBJ2-5 few . TRBV5-1 TGCGCCAGCAGCTTGCGGAGTCTAGGAGAGACCCAGTACTTC CASSLRSLGETQYF
TRBJ1-1 many . TRBV20-1 TGCAGTGCGCCGGGACTCGCGAACACTGAAGCTTTCTTT CSAPGLANTEAFF
TRBJ2-3 few . TRBV29-1 TGCAGCGTTGTAGGCGATGGCCAGGTCACAGATACGCAGTATTTT CSVVGDGQVTDTQYF
TRBJ2-6 . . TRBV6-2/TRBV6-3 TGTGCCAGCAGTTACAAGAGGAGGACTGGGGCCAACGTCCTGACTTTC CASSYKRRTGANVLTF
TRBJ2-1 . TRBD1 TRBV7-9 TGTGCCAGCAGCTCCCCCGTGGCAGGGGGTTACAATGAGCAGTTCTTC CASSSPVAGGYNEQFF
TRBJ2-1 few . TRBV6-2/TRBV6-3 TGTGCCAGCAGTAGACTAGGGGTAAATGAGCAGTTCTTC CASSRLGVNEQFF
TRBJ2-3 many . TRBV11-2 TGTGCCAGCAGCTTAGCTTACACAGATACGCAGTATTTT CASSLAYTDTQYF
TRBJ2-3 . . TRBV7-2 TGTGCCAGCAGCTTCGGTGTGCAGATTACAAGGGGAACGCAGTATTTT CASSFGVQITRGTQYF
TRBJ2-7 few TRBD2 TRBV14 TGTGCCAGCAGCCAAGGACTAGCGGGAACAACCTACGAGCAGTACTTC CASSQGLAGTTYEQYF
TRBJ1-2 . . TRBV20-1 TGCAGTGCTAGAGTCTCGGAGAACTATGGCTACACCTTC CSARVSENYGYTF
TRBJ2-7 . . TRBV4-2 TGTGCCAGCAGCCAGGCCGGGACACCTTCCGAGCAGTACTTC CASSQAGTPSEQYF
TRBJ2-3 many . TRBV11-2 TGTGCCAGCAGTCAGTCGGGGACGGAAAACACAGATACGCAGTATTTT CASSQSGTENTDTQYF
TRBJ2-6 few TRBD1 TRBV20-1 TGCAGTGCTAGAGCCAGGGGGCGAGGGGGGGCCAACGTCCTGACTTTC CSARARGRGGANVLTF
TRBJ2-1 . TRBD1 TRBV5-5 TGTGCCAGCAGCTTTCGACAGGGTGTGAACAATGAGCAGTTCTTC CASSFRQGVNNEQFF
TRBJ1-6 few TRBD1 TRBV28 TGTGCCAGCAGTGGGGGACAGGGGGGATCACCCCTCCACTTT CASSGGQGGSPLHF
TRBJ2-2 . TRBD2 TRBV19 TGTGCCAGTAGTATGACCAGCGGGGGTTTCGGGGAGCTGTTTTTT CASSMTSGGFGELFF
TRBJ2-3 . TRBD2 TRBV7-9 TGTGCCAGCAGCTTAGCTGGCGGGGGGAACACAGATACGCAGTATTTT CASSLAGGGNTDTQYF
TRBJ2-2 . . TRBV4-2 TGTGCCAGCAGCCCTGTATGGAACACCGGGGAGCTGTTTTTT CASSPVWNTGELFF
TRBJ2-3 . . TRBV7-9 TGTGCCAGCAGCTCCGGACGATTTAGCACAGATACGCAGTATTTT CASSSGRFSTDTQYF
TRBJ1-2 few . TRBV9 TGTGCCAGCAGCGTAGGGGGAATAAAGGATGGCTACACCTTC CASSVGGIKDGYTF
TRBJ2-5 . . TRBV6-2/TRBV6-3 TGTTCCAGCAGTTATTACCCTCCGGGAGACCAAGAGACCCAGTACTTC CSSSYYPPGDQETQYF
TRBJ2-1 . TRBD2 TRBV20-1 TGCAGTGCATCCACTCGCGGGGGTTCCTACAATGAGCAGTTCTTC CSASTRGGSYNEQFF
TRBJ2-4 few . TRBV28 TGTGCCAGCAGTCAGCGACAGGTGGTAGCCAAAAACATTCAGTACTTC CASSQRQVVAKNIQYF